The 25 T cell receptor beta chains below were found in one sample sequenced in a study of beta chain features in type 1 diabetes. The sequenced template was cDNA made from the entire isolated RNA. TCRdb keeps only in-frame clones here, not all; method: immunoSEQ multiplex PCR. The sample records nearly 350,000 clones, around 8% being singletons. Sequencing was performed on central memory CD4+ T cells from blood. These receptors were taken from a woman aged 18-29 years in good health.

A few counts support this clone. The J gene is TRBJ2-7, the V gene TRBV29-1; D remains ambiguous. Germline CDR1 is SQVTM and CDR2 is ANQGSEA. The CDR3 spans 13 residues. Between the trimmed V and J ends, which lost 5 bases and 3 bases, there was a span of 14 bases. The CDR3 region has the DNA TGCAGCGTTCCGAACGAGAACGGCTACGAGCAGTACTTC. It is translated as CSVPNENGYEQYF.

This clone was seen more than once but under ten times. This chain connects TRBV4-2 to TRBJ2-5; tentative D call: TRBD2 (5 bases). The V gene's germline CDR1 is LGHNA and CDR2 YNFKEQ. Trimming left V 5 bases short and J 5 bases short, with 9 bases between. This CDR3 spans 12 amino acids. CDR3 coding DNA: TGTGCCAGCAGCTCGGGAATGGAGACCCAGTACTTC. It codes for CASSSGMETQYF.

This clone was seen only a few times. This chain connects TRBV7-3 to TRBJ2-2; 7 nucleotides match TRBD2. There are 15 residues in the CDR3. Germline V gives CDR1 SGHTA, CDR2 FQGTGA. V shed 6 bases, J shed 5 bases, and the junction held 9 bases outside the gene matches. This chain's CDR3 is CASSDRDYGTGELFF. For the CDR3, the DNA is TGTGCCAGCAGTGACCGGGACTATGGGACCGGGGAGCTGTTTTTT. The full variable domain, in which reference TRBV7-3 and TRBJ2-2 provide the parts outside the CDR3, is GAGVSQTPSNKVTEKGKYVELRCDPISGHTALYWYRQSLGQGPEFLIYFQGTGAADDSGLPNDRFFAVRPEGSVSTLKIQRTERGDSAVYLCASSDRDYGTGELFFGEGSRLTVL.

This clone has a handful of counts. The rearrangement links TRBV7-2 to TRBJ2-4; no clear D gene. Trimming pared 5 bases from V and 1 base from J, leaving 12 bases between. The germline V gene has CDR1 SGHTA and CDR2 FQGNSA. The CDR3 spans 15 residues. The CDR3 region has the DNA TGTGCCAGCAGCCGATCGCGGCAGGCCAAAAACATTCAGTACTTC. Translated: CASSRSRQAKNIQYF.

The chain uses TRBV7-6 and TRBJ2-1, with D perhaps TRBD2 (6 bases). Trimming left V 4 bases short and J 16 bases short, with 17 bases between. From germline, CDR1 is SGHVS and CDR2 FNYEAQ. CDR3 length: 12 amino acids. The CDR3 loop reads CASSSAAGLSFF. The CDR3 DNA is TGTGCCAGCAGCTCGGCGGCGGGACTCTCTTTCTTC.

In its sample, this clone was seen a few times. The CDR3 reads CASTSHFTGELFF. CDR3 coding DNA: TGTGCCAGCACCTCCCACTTTACTGGGGAGCTGTTTTTT. The rearrangement joins TRBV6-6 to TRBJ2-2; no clear D. Trimming took off 7 bases at V and 8 bases at J, with 14 bases between the two ends. Germline loops: CDR1 MNHNY, CDR2 SVGAGI (reference sequence). The CDR3 sequence is 13 residues long.

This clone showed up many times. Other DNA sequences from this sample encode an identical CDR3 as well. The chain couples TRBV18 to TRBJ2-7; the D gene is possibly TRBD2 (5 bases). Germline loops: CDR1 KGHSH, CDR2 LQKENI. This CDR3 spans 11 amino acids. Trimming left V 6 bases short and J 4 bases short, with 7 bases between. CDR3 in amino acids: CASSPGYEQYF. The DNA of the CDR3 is TGTGCCAGCTCGCCGGGGTACGAGCAGTACTTC.

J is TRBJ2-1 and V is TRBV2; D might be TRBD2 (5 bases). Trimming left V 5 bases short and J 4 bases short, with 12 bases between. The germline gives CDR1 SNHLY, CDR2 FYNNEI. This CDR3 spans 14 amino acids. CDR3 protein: CASSNGGLYNEQFF. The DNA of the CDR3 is TGTGCCAGCAGTAATGGCGGGCTGTACAATGAGCAGTTCTTC.

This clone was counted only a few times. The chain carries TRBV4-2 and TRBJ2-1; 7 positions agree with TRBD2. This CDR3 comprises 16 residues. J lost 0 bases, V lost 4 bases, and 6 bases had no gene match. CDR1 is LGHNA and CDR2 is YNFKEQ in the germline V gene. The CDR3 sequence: CASSLAGRSSYNEQFF. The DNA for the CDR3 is TGTGCCAGCAGCCTTGCCGGGAGGAGCTCCTACAATGAGCAGTTCTTC.

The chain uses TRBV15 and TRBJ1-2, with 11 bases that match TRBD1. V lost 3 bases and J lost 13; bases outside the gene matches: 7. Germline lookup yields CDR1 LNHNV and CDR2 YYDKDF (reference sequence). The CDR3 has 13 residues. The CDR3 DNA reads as TGTGCCACCAGCAGTCTTATCGGGACAGGGGGCACCTTC. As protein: CATSSLIGTGGTF.

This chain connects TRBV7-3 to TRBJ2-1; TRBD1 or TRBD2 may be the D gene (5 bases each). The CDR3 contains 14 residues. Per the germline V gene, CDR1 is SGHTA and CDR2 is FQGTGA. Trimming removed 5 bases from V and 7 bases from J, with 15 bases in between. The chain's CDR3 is CASSPHSGGNEQFF. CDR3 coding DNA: TGTGCCAGCAGCCCCCACTCTGGGGGAAATGAGCAGTTCTTC.

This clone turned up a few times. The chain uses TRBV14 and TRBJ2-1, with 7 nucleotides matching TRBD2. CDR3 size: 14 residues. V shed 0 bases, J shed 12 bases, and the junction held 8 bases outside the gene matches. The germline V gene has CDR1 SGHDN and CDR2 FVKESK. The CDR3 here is CASSQDLTSSAQFF. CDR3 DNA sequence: TGTGCCAGCAGCCAAGATTTGACTAGCTCAGCGCAGTTCTTC.

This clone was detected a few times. For the CDR3, the DNA is TGCAGCGTGACTAGCGGGGCACAAGAGACCCAGTACTTC. Amino acids: CSVTSGAQETQYF. V gene TRBV29-1 combines with J gene TRBJ2-5; 11 bases line up with TRBD2. The CDR3 spans 13 residues. CDR1 is SQVTM, CDR2 ANQGSEA, per germline. Trimming took 6 bases from V and 2 from J; bases not matched to a gene: 2.

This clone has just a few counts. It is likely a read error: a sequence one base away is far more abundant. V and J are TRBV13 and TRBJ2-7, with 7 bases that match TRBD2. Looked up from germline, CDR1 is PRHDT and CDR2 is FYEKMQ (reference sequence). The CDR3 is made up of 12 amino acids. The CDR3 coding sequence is TGTGCCTGCAGCTTAGCTAGCGGCGAGCAGTACTTC. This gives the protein CACSLASGEQYF.

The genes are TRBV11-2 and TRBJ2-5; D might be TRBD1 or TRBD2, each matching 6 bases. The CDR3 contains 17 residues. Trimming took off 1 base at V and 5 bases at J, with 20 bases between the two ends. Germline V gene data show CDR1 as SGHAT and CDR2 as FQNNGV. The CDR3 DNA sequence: TGTGCCAGCAGCTTAGGGGCCCTGGGGGGCTGGTGGGAGACCCAGTACTTC. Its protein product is CASSLGALGGWWETQYF.

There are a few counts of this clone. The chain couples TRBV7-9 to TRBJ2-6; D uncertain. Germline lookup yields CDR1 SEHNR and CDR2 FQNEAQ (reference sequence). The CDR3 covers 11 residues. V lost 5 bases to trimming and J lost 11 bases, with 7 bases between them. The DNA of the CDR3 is TGTGCCAGCAGCATACGACACGTCCTGACTTTC. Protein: CASSIRHVLTF.

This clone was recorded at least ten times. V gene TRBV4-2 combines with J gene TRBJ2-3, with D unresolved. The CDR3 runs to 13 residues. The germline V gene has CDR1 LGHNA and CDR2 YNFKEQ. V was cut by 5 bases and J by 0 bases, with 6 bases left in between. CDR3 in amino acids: CASSSPSTDTQYF. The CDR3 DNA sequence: TGTGCCAGCAGCTCTCCTAGCACAGATACGCAGTATTTT.

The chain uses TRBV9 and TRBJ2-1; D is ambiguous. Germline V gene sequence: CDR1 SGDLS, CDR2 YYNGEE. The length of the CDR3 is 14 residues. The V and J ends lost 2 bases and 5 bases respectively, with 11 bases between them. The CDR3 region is CASSVSLGNNEQFF. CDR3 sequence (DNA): TGTGCCAGCAGCGTGTCGCTGGGAAACAATGAGCAGTTCTTC.

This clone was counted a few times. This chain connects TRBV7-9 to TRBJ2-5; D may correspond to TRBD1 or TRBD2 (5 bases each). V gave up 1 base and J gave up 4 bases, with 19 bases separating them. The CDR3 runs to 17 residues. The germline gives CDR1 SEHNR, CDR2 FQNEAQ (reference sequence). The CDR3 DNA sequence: TGTGCCAGCAGCTTAGGGGACGGACGGGGTAGGCGAGAGACCCAGTACTTC. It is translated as CASSLGDGRGRRETQYF.

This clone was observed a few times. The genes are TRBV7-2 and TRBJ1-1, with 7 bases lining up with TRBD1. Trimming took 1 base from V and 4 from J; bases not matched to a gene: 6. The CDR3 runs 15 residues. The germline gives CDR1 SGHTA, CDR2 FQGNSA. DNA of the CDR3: TGTGCCAGCAGCTTAGGGGCAGGGGGATTCACTGAAGCTTTCTTT. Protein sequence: CASSLGAGGFTEAFF.

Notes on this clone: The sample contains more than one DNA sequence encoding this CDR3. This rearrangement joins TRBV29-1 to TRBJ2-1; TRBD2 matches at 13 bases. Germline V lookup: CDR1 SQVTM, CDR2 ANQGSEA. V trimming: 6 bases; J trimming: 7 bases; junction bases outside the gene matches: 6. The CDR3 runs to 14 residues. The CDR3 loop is CSVALTSGRNEQFF. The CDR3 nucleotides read TGCAGCGTGGCACTGACTAGCGGGAGGAATGAGCAGTTCTTC.

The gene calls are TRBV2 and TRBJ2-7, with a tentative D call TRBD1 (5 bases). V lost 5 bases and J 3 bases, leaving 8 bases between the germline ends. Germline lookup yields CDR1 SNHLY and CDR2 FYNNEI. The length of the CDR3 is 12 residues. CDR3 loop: CASSRQNYEQYF. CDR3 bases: TGTGCCAGCAGTAGACAGAACTACGAGCAGTACTTC.

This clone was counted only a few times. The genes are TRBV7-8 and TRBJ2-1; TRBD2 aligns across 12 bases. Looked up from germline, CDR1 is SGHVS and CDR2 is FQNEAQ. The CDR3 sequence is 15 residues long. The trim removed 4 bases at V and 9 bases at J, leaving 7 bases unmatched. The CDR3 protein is CASSYLAGGSLEQFF. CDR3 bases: TGTGCCAGCAGCTACCTAGCGGGAGGGTCGCTTGAGCAGTTCTTC.

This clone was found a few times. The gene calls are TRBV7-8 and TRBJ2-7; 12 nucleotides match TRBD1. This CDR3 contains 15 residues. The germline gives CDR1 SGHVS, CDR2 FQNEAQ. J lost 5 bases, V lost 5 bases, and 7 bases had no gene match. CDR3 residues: CASSRTGTGGHEQYF. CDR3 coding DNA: TGTGCCAGCAGCCGAACAGGGACAGGGGGCCACGAGCAGTACTTC.

The CDR3 sequence: CASSPSAGTRVPETQYF. Written as DNA, the CDR3 is TGTGCCAGCAGCCCAAGCGCCGGGACTAGGGTCCCAGAGACCCAGTACTTC. The chain uses TRBV11-2 and TRBJ2-5, with 8 bases identical to TRBD2. Germline trimming cut 5 bases from V and 4 bases from J; bases unmatched to any gene: 15. The germline V gene encodes CDR1 SGHAT and CDR2 FQNNGV. The CDR3 covers 17 residues.